The clone carrying this T cell receptor (beta chain) has a handful of counts. The antigen is not known. The Oncomine TCR Beta short-read assay was what sequenced the DNA obtained from cultured CD4+ T cells. Each CDR3 protein gets one entry after TCRdb re-called the PCR reads with MiXCR. The sample records some 17,000 distinct CDR3 sequences, less than 60% being singletons. The sample comes from a study of vaccination and CD4 T cells after COVID-19. As for the study in general: From HCoV-229E, HCoV-OC43, HCoV-NL63 and SARS-CoV-2, overlapping spike peptides were used to stimulate the cells. Overall study results and limits: Convalescent patients' vaccine-specific clones were spike mono-reactive in 304 of 307 cases.

Treatment here: approximately 11-day PBMC culture with coronavirus spike peptide pools or control peptides (ViraFEST assay). This TCR was recovered from a human donor who had recovered from COVID-19. The material was CD4+ T cells from blood, cultured in vitro, obtained before SARS-CoV-2 vaccination.

The DNA for the CDR3 is TGCAGTGCCTGGGGACAGGATCGTGAAGCTTTCTTT. Encoded protein: CSAWGQDREAFF. This chain links TRBV20-1 with TRBJ1-1; 8 bases are shared with TRBD1. CDR3 length: 12 amino acids. The germline V gene encodes CDR1 DFQATT and CDR2 SNEGSKA (reference sequence). Unmatched junction bases numbered 7, after V lost 6 bases and J lost 7 bases.